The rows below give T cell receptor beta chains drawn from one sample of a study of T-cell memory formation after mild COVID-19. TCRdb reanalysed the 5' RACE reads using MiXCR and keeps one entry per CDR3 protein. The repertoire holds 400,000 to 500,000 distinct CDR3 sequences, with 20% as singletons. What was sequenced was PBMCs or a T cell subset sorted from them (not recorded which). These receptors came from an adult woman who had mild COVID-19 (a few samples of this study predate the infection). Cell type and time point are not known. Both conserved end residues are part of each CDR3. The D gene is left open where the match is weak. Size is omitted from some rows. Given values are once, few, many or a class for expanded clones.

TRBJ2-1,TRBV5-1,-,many,CASSAGHDTNEQFF,TGCGCCAGCAGTGCCGGACACGATACCAATGAGCAGTTCTTC
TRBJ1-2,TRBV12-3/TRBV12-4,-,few,CASSFLSGGRYGYTF,TGTGCCAGCAGTTTCCTTTCCGGGGGCCGGTATGGCTACACCTTC
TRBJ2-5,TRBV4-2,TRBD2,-,CASSQGREFGLAGETQYF,TGTGCCAGCAGCCAAGGGCGGGAATTCGGACTAGCGGGAGAGACCCAGTACTTC
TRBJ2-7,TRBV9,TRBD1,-,CASSVAPGQGIYEQYF,TGTGCCAGCAGCGTAGCTCCGGGACAGGGGATCTACGAGCAGTACTTC
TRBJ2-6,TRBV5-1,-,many,CASSPSSRVTSSGANVLTF,TGCGCCAGCAGCCCGTCTAGCAGGGTGACCTCCTCTGGGGCCAACGTCCTGACTTTC
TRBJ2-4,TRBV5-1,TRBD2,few,CASSLAPPLAGGPRNIQYF,TGCGCCAGCAGCTTGGCCCCTCCACTAGCGGGGGGGCCCAGAAACATTCAGTACTTC
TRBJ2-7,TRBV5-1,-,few,CASRLVTGSSYEQYF,TGCGCCAGTCGCTTGGTTACGGGAAGCTCCTACGAGCAGTACTTC
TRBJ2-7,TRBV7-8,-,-,CASSPPLGGAGYEQYF,TGTGCCAGCAGCCCCCCATTAGGAGGGGCGGGGTACGAGCAGTACTTC
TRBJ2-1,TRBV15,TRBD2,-,CATSRDDPGRGGNEQFF,TGTGCCACCAGCAGAGATGACCCCGGGAGGGGGGGCAATGAGCAGTTCTTC
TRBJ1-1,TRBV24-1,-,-,CATSDARRGTEAFF,TGTGCCACCAGTGATGCTAGGAGGGGGACTGAAGCTTTCTTT
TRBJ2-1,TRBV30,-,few,CAWSSYAYEQFF,TGTGCCTGGAGTTCGTATGCTTATGAGCAGTTCTTC
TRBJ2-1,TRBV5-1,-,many,CASSLAPGSYNEQFF,TGCGCCAGCAGCTTGGCCCCGGGTAGCTACAATGAGCAGTTCTTC
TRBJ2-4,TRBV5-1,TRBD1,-,CASSPGQGQNIQYF,TGCGCCAGCAGTCCGGGACAGGGCCAAAACATTCAGTACTTC
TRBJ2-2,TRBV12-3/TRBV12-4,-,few,CASSSHGRGLNANTGELFF,TGTGCCAGCAGTTCCCACGGCAGGGGATTGAATGCGAACACCGGGGAGCTGTTTTTT
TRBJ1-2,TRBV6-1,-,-,CASSEAEGSYTF,TGTGCCAGCAGTGAAGCGGAGGGAAGCTACACCTTC
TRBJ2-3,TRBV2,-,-,CASSLLQGSDTQYF,TGTGCCAGCTCCCTTCTACAGGGCTCAGATACGCAGTATTTT
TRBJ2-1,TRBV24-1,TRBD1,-,CATSDQGTGAHEQFF,TGTGCCACCAGTGACCAAGGGACAGGGGCACACGAGCAGTTCTTC
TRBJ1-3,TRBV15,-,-,CATSRGGFSGNTIYF,TGTGCCACCAGCAGAGGGGGTTTCTCTGGAAACACCATATATTTT
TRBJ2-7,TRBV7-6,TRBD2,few,CASSLLASGRAYEQYF,TGTGCCAGCAGCTTACTGGCTAGCGGGAGGGCCTACGAGCAGTACTTC
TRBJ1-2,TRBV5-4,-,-,CASSFRILKEANYGYTF,TGTGCCAGCAGCTTCCGCATTTTGAAGGAAGCTAACTATGGCTACACCTTC
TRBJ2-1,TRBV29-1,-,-,CSVEDRIVGVGQFF,TGCAGCGTTGAAGACCGGATAGTGGGGGTCGGGCAGTTCTTC
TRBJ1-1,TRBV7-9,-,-,CASSATDRGTEAFF,TGTGCCAGCAGCGCGACGGACAGAGGAACTGAAGCTTTCTTT
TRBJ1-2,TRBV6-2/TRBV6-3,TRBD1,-,CASSDPETGETYGYTF,TGTGCCAGCAGTGATCCTGAGACAGGGGAAACCTATGGCTACACCTTC
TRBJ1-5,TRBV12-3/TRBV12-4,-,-,CASSFIDQPQHF,TGTGCCAGCAGTTTTATTGACCAGCCCCAGCATTTT
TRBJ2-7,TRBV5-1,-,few,CASSLDAYTYEQYF,TGCGCCAGCAGCTTGGATGCATATACCTACGAGCAGTACTTC
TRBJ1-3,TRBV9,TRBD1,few,CASSVRQGANGNTIYF,TGTGCCAGCAGCGTTAGACAGGGGGCAAACGGAAACACCATATATTTT
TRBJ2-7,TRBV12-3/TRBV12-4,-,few,CASSPTPYEQYF,TGTGCCAGCAGCCCCACGCCATACGAGCAGTACTTC
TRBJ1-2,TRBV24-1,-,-,CATSDLEQNYGYTF,TGTGCCACCAGTGATTTGGAACAAAACTATGGCTACACCTTC
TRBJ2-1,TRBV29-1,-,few,CSVEFGGSIYNEQFF,TGCAGCGTTGAATTTGGGGGCTCCATATACAATGAGCAGTTCTTC
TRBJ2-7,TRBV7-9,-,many,CASSPALGSEQYF,TGTGCCAGCAGCCCAGCGTTAGGGTCCGAGCAGTACTTC
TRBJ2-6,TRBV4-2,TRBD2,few,CASSTRGESGANVLTF,TGTGCCAGCAGCACACGGGGGGAAAGTGGGGCCAACGTCCTGACTTTC
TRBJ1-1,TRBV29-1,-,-,CSVEVVQNTEAFF,TGCAGCGTTGAAGTAGTCCAGAACACTGAAGCTTTCTTT
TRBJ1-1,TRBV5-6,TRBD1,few,CASSLRGTGNTEAFF,TGTGCCAGCAGCCTCCGCGGGACAGGGAACACTGAAGCTTTCTTT
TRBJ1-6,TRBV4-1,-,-,CASSARGSPLHF,TGCGCCAGCAGCGCACGGGGTTCACCCCTCCACTTT
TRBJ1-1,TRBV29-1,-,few,CSVRNTNTEAFF,TGCAGCGTGAGGAATACGAACACTGAAGCTTTCTTT
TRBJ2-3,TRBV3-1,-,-,CASSQLGTPSTDTQYF,TGTGCCAGCAGCCAACTCGGGACACCTAGCACAGATACGCAGTATTTT
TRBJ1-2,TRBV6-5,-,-,CASSYSWGYGYTF,TGTGCCAGCAGTTATAGTTGGGGCTATGGCTACACCTTC
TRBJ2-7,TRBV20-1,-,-,CSARAGLSYEQYF,TGCAGTGCTAGAGCGGGGCTCTCCTACGAGCAGTACTTC
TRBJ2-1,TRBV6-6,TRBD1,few,CASRPPTGADEQFF,TGTGCCAGCAGACCTCCGACAGGGGCCGATGAGCAGTTCTTC
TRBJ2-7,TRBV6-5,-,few,CASSPREHEQYF,TGTGCCAGCAGTCCTAGGGAACACGAGCAGTACTTC
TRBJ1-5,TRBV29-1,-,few,CSVLLGGSNQPQHF,TGCAGCGTGCTTTTGGGGGGGAGCAATCAGCCCCAGCATTTT
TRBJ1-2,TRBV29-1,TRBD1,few,CSATPDRENYGYTF,TGCAGCGCAACCCCGGACAGGGAAAACTATGGCTACACCTTC
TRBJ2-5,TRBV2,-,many,CASSGGEETQYF,TGCGCCAGCTCCGGGGGAGAAGAGACCCAGTACTTC
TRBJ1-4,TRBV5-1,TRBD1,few,CASSEGQREKLFF,TGCGCCAGCAGCGAGGGACAGAGGGAAAAACTGTTTTTT
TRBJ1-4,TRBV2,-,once,CASSEIQGGEKLFF,TGTGCCAGCAGTGAAATCCAGGGTGGTGAAAAACTGTTTTTT
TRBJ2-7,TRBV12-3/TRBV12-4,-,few,CASSKRGEQYF,TGTGCCAGCAGCAAAAGGGGTGAGCAGTACTTC
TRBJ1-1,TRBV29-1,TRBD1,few,CSVAGQTNTEAFF,TGCAGCGTTGCGGGACAGACCAACACTGAAGCTTTCTTT
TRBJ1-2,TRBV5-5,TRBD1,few,CASRTGTGYYGYTF,TGTGCCAGCCGAACCGGGACAGGGTACTATGGCTACACCTTC
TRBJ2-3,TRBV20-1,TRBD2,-,CSARDDLAGESDTQYF,TGCAGTGCTAGAGATGATCTAGCGGGAGAGTCAGATACGCAGTATTTT
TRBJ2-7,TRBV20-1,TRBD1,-,CSASIAMGQGWEQYF,TGCAGTGCTAGCATAGCGATGGGACAGGGGTGGGAGCAGTACTTC
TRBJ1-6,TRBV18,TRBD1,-,CASSDRDAGPLHF,TGTGCCAGCTCCGACAGGGACGCGGGACCCCTCCACTTT
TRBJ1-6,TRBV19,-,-,CASSKTGWSPLHF,TGTGCCAGTAGTAAAACAGGGTGGTCACCCCTCCACTTT
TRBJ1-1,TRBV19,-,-,CASSIGQGPEAFF,TGTGCCAGTAGTATCGGGCAGGGCCCTGAAGCTTTCTTT
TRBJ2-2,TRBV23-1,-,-,CASSQSNSDRTGELFF,TGCGCCAGCAGTCAATCGAATTCAGATAGAACCGGGGAGCTGTTTTTT
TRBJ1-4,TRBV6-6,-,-,CASYRFAGPYEKLFF,TGTGCCAGCTATAGGTTTGCGGGTCCTTATGAAAAACTGTTTTTT
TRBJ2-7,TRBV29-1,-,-,CSVTDTWEQYF,TGCAGCGTTACCGACACGTGGGAGCAGTACTTC